This T cell receptor (beta chain) was recorded in a study of identical twins. CDR1 and CDR2 (germline): LGHDT, YNNKEL (reference sequence). The CDR3 spans 17 residues. The ends were cut back, 0 bases at V and 0 bases at J, with 12 bases in the middle. Study outcomes and limitations: Reduced insertions were recorded for abundant cord blood beta clonotypes, with no such pattern in memory repertoires. Monozygotic twin pairs showed more out-of-frame TCR alpha sharing than models estimated.

TCRdb re-called the 5' RACE reads through MiXCR, storing one row per CDR3 protein. Among over 200,000 distinct CDR3 sequences listed, 5% to 7% were seen once. This clonotype was counted between two and nine times. What it recognizes is unknown. The same sample was also used in a study of T cells expressing NK-cell markers.

This chain links TRBV3-1 with TRBJ2-4; tentative D call: TRBD2 (5 bases). The sample was CD8+ T cells sorted from blood. The source of this sequence is a woman between 18 and 30 years old in good health. In DNA form, the CDR3 reads TGTGCCAGCAGCCAAGATCAGACTACTCTAGCCAAAAACATTCAGTACTTC. Translating it yields CASSQDQTTLAKNIQYF. Full variable domain (outside the CDR3, taken from reference TRBV3-1 and TRBJ2-4): DTAVSQTPKYLVTQMGNDKSIKCEQNLGHDTMYWYKQDSKKFLKIMFSYNNKELIINETVPNRFSPKSPDKAHLNLHINSLELGDSAVYFCASSQDQTTLAKNIQYFGAGTRLSVL.